This entry concerns a single TCR beta chain. Germline CDR1 MDHEN, CDR2 SYDVKM. J lost 1 base, V lost 8 bases, and 1 base had no gene match. The CDR3 is 15 residues long. This entry belongs to a study of immune evolution from preneoplasia to lung adenocarcinoma. Using immunoSEQ multiplex PCR, the repertoire was profiled, and TCRdb retains in-frame clones only, with some absent. There are about 2,700 clones in the sample; 75% to 90% occur only once, and roughly 5% lies in the top ten. This sequence joins TRBV28 and TRBJ2-2; 13 bases line up with TRBD2. The sequenced sample was FFPE invasive lung adenocarcinoma tissue. This receptor was identified in a person between 55 and 80 years old with invasive lung adenocarcinoma. The DNA for the CDR3 is TGTGCCAGCCGGACTAGCGGGGGGAACACCGGGGAGCTGTTTTTT. It specifies CASRTSGGNTGELFF. Drawing the rest from reference TRBV28 and TRBJ2-2, the complete variable domain is DVKVTQSSRYLVKRTGEKVFLECVQDMDHENMFWYRQDPGLGLRLIYFSYDVKMKEKGDIPEGYSVSREKKERFSLILESASTNQTSMYLCASRTSGGNTGELFFGEGSRLTVL.